A single sample is the source of the 31 T cell receptor beta chains below, sequenced in a study of shared clonotypes between healthy human individuals. Libraries were prepared by immunoSEQ multiplex PCR; TCRdb keeps only in-frame clonotypes and omits some of them. The data show 2 million to 2.5 million clones, roughly 95% seen once. Sequenced material: naive CD4+ T cells sorted from blood. The subset denotes: CD45RA+ positively selected. Every receptor here comes from a man between 18 and 29 years old in good health.

The CDR3 protein is CASSLQETHNEQFF. DNA of the CDR3: TGTGCCAGCAGCTTGCAGGAAACCCACAATGAGCAGTTCTTC. The chain uses TRBV5-8 and TRBJ2-1; D gene unclear. The CDR3 is 14 residues long. The ends were cut back, 1 base at V and 5 bases at J, with 10 bases in the middle. Germline V gives CDR1 SGHTS, CDR2 YDEGEE.

CDR3: CASSQDHGGASGELFF. DNA of the CDR3: TGCGCCAGCAGCCAAGATCATGGGGGCGCGTCCGGGGAGCTGTTTTTT. V usage is TRBV4-1 and J usage is TRBJ2-2, with a tentative D call TRBD1 (6 bases). The CDR3 is made up of 16 amino acids. From germline, CDR1 is MGHRA and CDR2 YSYEKL. Trimming cost V 0 bases and J 6 bases, with 14 bases left between them.

This clone was detected once. The V call is TRBV19, the J call TRBJ2-5; 7 bases are a match to TRBD1. Germline CDR1 LNHDA, CDR2 SQIVND (reference sequence). With 4 bases clipped from V and 5 bases from J, the junction kept 7 bases outside the gene matches. This CDR3 contains 14 residues. The CDR3 region is CASSNTGVGETQYF. CDR3 nucleotides: TGTGCCAGTAGTAACACAGGGGTAGGGGAGACCCAGTACTTC.

The chain combines TRBV4-1 with TRBJ2-7; TRBD2 matches at 13 bases. Germline assignment: CDR1 MGHRA and CDR2 YSYEKL. The trim removed 6 bases at V and 7 bases at J, leaving 6 bases unmatched. The CDR3 runs to 14 residues. This CDR3 is CASSTTSGRGEQYF. As DNA, the CDR3 is TGCGCCAGCAGTACAACTAGCGGGAGGGGTGAGCAGTACTTC.

V is TRBV5-4 and J is TRBJ2-2; 7 nucleotides agree with TRBD1. This CDR3 has 14 residues. Trimming cost V 3 bases and J 5 bases; bases outside gene matches: 4. The germline V gene encodes CDR1 SGHNT and CDR2 YYREEE (reference sequence). CDR3 sequence: CASSSTGTTGELFF. CDR3 DNA sequence: TGTGCCAGCAGCTCGACAGGGACGACCGGGGAGCTGTTTTTT.

The genes are TRBV14 and TRBJ1-4; D is perhaps TRBD1 (5 bases). V was cut by 6 bases and J by 5 bases, with 10 bases left in between. The CDR3 has 13 residues. Germline loops: CDR1 SGHDN, CDR2 FVKESK. CDR3 residues: CASRRGLNEKLFF. The DNA for the CDR3 is TGTGCCAGCAGGCGGGGCTTGAATGAAAAACTGTTTTTT.

This chain's CDR3 is CASSLQGFGSPLHF. CDR3 coding DNA: TGTGCCAGCAGCTTACAGGGGTTTGGTTCACCCCTCCACTTT. The genes are TRBV11-2 and TRBJ1-6; TRBD1 is a possible D gene (6 bases). The V gene's germline CDR1 is SGHAT and CDR2 FQNNGV. The V and J ends lost 2 bases and 9 bases respectively, with 11 bases between them. The CDR3 contains 14 residues.

The chain uses TRBV15 and TRBJ2-4, with TRBD2 identical over 14 bases. The trim removed 8 bases at V and 7 bases at J, leaving 7 bases unmatched. The CDR3 sequence is 15 residues long. Germline V gene sequence: CDR1 LNHNV, CDR2 YYDKDF (reference sequence). The CDR3 DNA is TGTGCCACCCGGACTAGCGGGGGGCGCGGGAACATTCAGTACTTC. Its translation is CATRTSGGRGNIQYF.

This clone showed up just once. The chain joins TRBV7-2 to TRBJ2-7, with D perhaps TRBD1 (5 bases). The CDR3 length is 16 residues. Trimming took off 0 bases at V and 0 bases at J, with 12 bases between the two ends. Germline V gene data show CDR1 as SGHTA and CDR2 as FQGNSA. The CDR3 protein is CASSLAGTGSSYEQYF. In DNA form, the CDR3 reads TGTGCCAGCAGCTTAGCTGGAACAGGATCCTCCTACGAGCAGTACTTC. Based on the CDR3 plus reference TRBV7-2 and TRBJ2-7, the full variable domain is GAGVSQSPSNKVTEKGKDVELRCDPISGHTALYWYRQSLGQGLEFLIYFQGNSAPDKSGLPSDRFSAERTGGSVSTLTIQRTQQEDSAVYLCASSLAGTGSSYEQYFGPGTRLTVT.

This chain uses TRBV7-2 with TRBJ1-6; D is perhaps TRBD1 (6 bases). Trimming removed 5 bases from V and 6 bases from J, with 11 bases in between. Germline V gene data show CDR1 as SGHTA and CDR2 as FQGNSA. There are 14 residues in the CDR3. The chain's CDR3 is CASSTSRGNSPLHF. The DNA for the CDR3 is TGTGCCAGCAGCACCAGCAGGGGTAATTCACCCCTCCACTTT.

The rearrangement links TRBV6-5 to TRBJ1-2; D gene ambiguous. The CDR3 extends over 16 amino acids. Germline V gene sequence: CDR1 MNHEY, CDR2 SVGAGI. The V end lost 2 bases, the J end lost 6 bases, and 19 bases lay between the germline ends. The CDR3 nucleotides read TGTGCCAGCAGTTACCCCCAAGCGGGTGGAGGAAATGGCTACACCTTC. Its protein product is CASSYPQAGGGNGYTF.

This rearrangement joins TRBV7-6 to TRBJ2-7; 12 nucleotides match TRBD2. Germline V gene lookup returns CDR1 SGHVS and CDR2 FNYEAQ. Trimming at V came to 1 base and at J to 3 bases, leaving 7 bases not matched to a gene. The CDR3 loop spans 17 amino acids. The DNA for the CDR3 is TGTGCCAGCAGCTTAGGGGCTAGCGGGAGGGCCTTCTACGAGCAGTACTTC. Its protein is CASSLGASGRAFYEQYF.

The chain employs TRBV5-6 and TRBJ1-2, with no clear D. CDR1 is SGHDT, CDR2 YYEEEE, per germline. V dropped 0 bases and J dropped 4 bases, with 13 bases sitting between them. The length of the CDR3 is 15 residues. CDR3 protein: CASSLDSQAFYGYTF. CDR3 nucleotides: TGTGCCAGCAGCTTGGACAGCCAGGCTTTCTATGGCTACACCTTC.

The V gene is TRBV19, the J gene TRBJ1-6, with TRBD1 matching over 7 bases. CDR3 length: 15 amino acids. Per germline, CDR1 LNHDA and CDR2 SQIVND (reference sequence). V trimming: 1 base; J trimming: 9 bases; junction bases outside the gene matches: 6. As DNA, the CDR3 is TGTGCCAGTAGTATAGTGCCAGGGGGTACTTCACCCCTCCACTTT. Protein: CASSIVPGGTSPLHF.

The chain joins TRBV6-1 to TRBJ1-1; 8 nucleotides agree with TRBD1. The trim removed 7 bases at V and 1 base at J, leaving 8 bases unmatched. The CDR3 extends over 15 amino acids. CDR1 and CDR2 from the germline V gene are MNHNS and SASEGT. The CDR3 sequence: CASIAGGAGNTEAFF. DNA of the CDR3: TGTGCCAGCATCGCAGGGGGCGCAGGGAACACTGAAGCTTTCTTT.

The V gene is TRBV6-6, the J gene TRBJ1-5, with unresolved D. CDR3 size: 13 residues. V shed 0 bases and J shed 7 bases, with 7 bases lying between them. Germline CDR1 reads MNHNY; CDR2 reads SVGAGI (reference sequence). CDR3 amino acids: CASSYSSGQPQHF. CDR3 coding DNA: TGTGCCAGCAGTTACTCGAGTGGCCAGCCCCAGCATTTT.

Worth noting for this clone: Within the sample, other DNA sequences also encode this same CDR3. This sequence joins TRBV9 and TRBJ2-1; TRBD2 agrees at 7 bases. CDR1 SGDLS and CDR2 YYNGEE come from the germline V gene. V gave up 0 bases and J gave up 4 bases; unmatched junction bases: 4. The CDR3 consists of 15 residues. This CDR3 is CASSVVGGSYNEQFF. The CDR3 nucleotides read TGTGCCAGCAGCGTAGTGGGCGGGAGTTACAATGAGCAGTTCTTC.

The chain combines TRBV6-5 with TRBJ2-7, with D unclear. Trimming stripped 2 bases from V and 4 bases from J, with 9 bases between. This CDR3 is 13 amino acids long. Germline V gene lookup returns CDR1 MNHEY and CDR2 SVGAGI. The CDR3 spells CASSYRQLYEQYF. The DNA of the CDR3 is TGTGCCAGCAGTTACCGGCAGCTTTACGAGCAGTACTTC.

Points on this clone: Compared with germline, one end of the junction differs, possibly owing to a read error. The chain couples TRBV11-2 to TRBJ2-7, with D perhaps TRBD2 (6 bases). The CDR3 extends over 14 amino acids. The germline gives CDR1 SGHAT, CDR2 FQNNGV. The DNA of the CDR3 is TGTGCCAGCACCCGGACGGGACTTTACTACGAGCAGCACTTC. Translating gives CASTRTGLYYEQHF.

The chain combines TRBV30 with TRBJ2-1, with D unclear. The CDR3 runs to 13 residues. V was shortened by 0 bases and J by 3 bases, with 6 bases between the two germline ends. CDR1 and CDR2 (germline): GTSNPN, SVGIG (reference sequence). The CDR3 DNA is TGTGCCTGGAGTGTGAACCACTACAATGAGCAGTTCTTC. Residues: CAWSVNHYNEQFF.

V gene TRBV11-2 combines with J gene TRBJ2-7; 10 positions match TRBD1. The CDR3 runs 15 residues. In germline, CDR1 is SGHAT, CDR2 FQNNGV. With V trimmed by 5 bases and J by 3 bases, 7 bases remained unmatched. The CDR3: CASSTPRTGGYEQYF. The CDR3 DNA reads as TGTGCCAGCAGCACTCCACGGACAGGGGGCTACGAGCAGTACTTC.

This chain uses TRBV7-3 with TRBJ2-5; 8 bases match TRBD1. The CDR3 sequence is 15 residues long. J gave up 2 bases and V 5 bases, and 7 bases lay outside the gene matches. Germline assignment: CDR1 SGHTA and CDR2 FQGTGA. The CDR3 loop is CASSRGQGGQETQYF. The CDR3 DNA reads as TGTGCCAGCAGCCGCGGACAGGGTGGTCAAGAGACCCAGTACTTC. Full variable domain (missing parts from reference TRBV7-3 and TRBJ2-5): GAGVSQTPSNKVTEKGKYVELRCDPISGHTALYWYRQSLGQGPEFLIYFQGTGAADDSGLPNDRFFAVRPEGSVSTLKIQRTERGDSAVYLCASSRGQGGQETQYFGPGTRLLVL.

The chain combines TRBV5-6 with TRBJ1-1, with 11 positions matching TRBD1. Losses at the gene ends were 3 bases for V and 5 bases for J; bases not matched to a gene: 6. Per the germline V gene, CDR1 is SGHDT and CDR2 is YYEEEE. The CDR3 runs 15 residues. The CDR3 nucleotides are TGTGCCAGCAGCTCTCCCGGGACAGGGGGGACTGAAGCTTTCTTT. It translates to CASSSPGTGGTEAFF.

The chain carries TRBV30 and TRBJ1-3; D gene ambiguous. The CDR3 is 13 amino acids. CDR1 and CDR2 from the germline V gene are GTSNPN and SVGIG (reference sequence). Trimming stripped 2 bases from V and 3 bases from J, with 8 bases between. For the CDR3, the DNA is TGTGCCTGGAGTTCGGGCTTTGGAAACACCATATATTTT. Protein: CAWSSGFGNTIYF.

This chain joins TRBV11-2 and TRBJ2-1; D might be TRBD1 (5 bases). The CDR3 is 15 amino acids. The germline V gene encodes CDR1 SGHAT and CDR2 FQNNGV. V was cut by 0 bases and J by 4 bases, with 10 bases left in between. The CDR3, as DNA: TGTGCCAGCAGCTTAGATCCCGACAGTTACAATGAGCAGTTCTTC. It codes for CASSLDPDSYNEQFF.

CDR3 nucleotides: TGTGCCAGCACTCAAGCGGACAGGGCGGGGAACATTCAGTACTTC. Amino acid sequence: CASTQADRAGNIQYF. The V gene is TRBV6-6, the J gene TRBJ2-4; 8 bases are a match to TRBD1. The germline V gene encodes CDR1 MNHNY and CDR2 SVGAGI (reference sequence). The CDR3 has 15 residues. J lost 7 bases, V lost 7 bases, and 12 bases had no gene match.

The chain employs TRBV2 and TRBJ2-7, with 10 bases lining up with TRBD2. Trimming at V came to 8 bases and at J to 6 bases, leaving 10 bases not matched to a gene. This CDR3 contains 14 residues. Germline values: CDR1 SNHLY, CDR2 FYNNEI. CDR3 sequence reads: CASHFSGGRVEQYF. Here the CDR3 DNA reads TGTGCCAGCCATTTTAGCGGGGGGCGCGTCGAGCAGTACTTC.

This chain joins TRBV11-3 and TRBJ2-7, with D perhaps being TRBD1 or TRBD2 (6 bases each). There are 15 residues in the CDR3. V was pared by 5 bases and J by 3 bases, with 17 bases between. From germline, CDR1 is SGHNT and CDR2 YENEEA. The CDR3 DNA reads as TGTGCCAGCAGCCGCCACAGGGACTGGGACTACGAGCAGTACTTC. Encoded protein: CASSRHRDWDYEQYF.

This chain connects TRBV4-1 to TRBJ1-2; D ambiguous. The CDR3 covers 17 residues. Deletions cut 4 bases from V and 4 bases from J, with 22 bases between. Germline CDR1 reads MGHRA; CDR2 reads YSYEKL. The CDR3 region has the DNA TGCGCCAGCAGCCTCGAGATCGGTCGGACGGCCGCCTATGGCTACACCTTC. The encoded protein is CASSLEIGRTAAYGYTF.

The chain is built from TRBV7-9 and TRBJ2-7; TRBD2 matches at 7 bases. Trimming removed 3 bases from V and 2 bases from J; junction bases left unmatched: 4. Germline V lookup: CDR1 SEHNR, CDR2 FQNEAQ (reference sequence). This CDR3 is built from 14 residues. This CDR3 reads CASSFSGGPYEQYF. CDR3 nucleotides: TGTGCCAGCAGCTTCTCGGGAGGCCCCTACGAGCAGTACTTC.

This clone occurred once. The rearrangement links TRBV14 to TRBJ2-5, with D perhaps matching TRBD1 (6 bases). The CDR3 sequence is 16 residues long. V lost 3 bases, J lost 2 bases, and 16 bases lay in between. In germline, CDR1 is SGHDN, CDR2 FVKESK. The CDR3 loop is CASSHNRAAVQETQYF. CDR3 DNA: TGTGCCAGCAGCCATAACAGGGCTGCGGTACAAGAGACCCAGTACTTC.